The 32 T cell receptor beta chains given below trace back to one sample, sequenced in a study of blood T cell repertoires in COVID-19 (dated by TCRdb to the early 2020s). Library generation was performed with the immunoSEQ multiplex PCR assay. TCRdb limited this immuneACCESS table to in-frame rearrangements with V and J called. A share of clones is missing; checked studies link under half to unresolved V genes, and the rest is unexplained. The sample table shows about 220,000 clones, and more than 65% are seen once. Of the sample, less than 4% falls within the top ten clones. Sequenced sample: peripheral blood. The receptors derive from a woman older than 75 with acute or convalescent COVID-19.

This clone was seen more than once but under ten times. This chain connects TRBV5-1 to TRBJ1-2, with 12 bases aligning to TRBD1. Germline lookup yields CDR1 SGHRS and CDR2 YFSETQ. CDR3 size: 15 residues. V shed 4 bases, J shed 3 bases, and the junction held 4 bases outside the gene matches. The CDR3 sequence is CASSEGQGADYGYTF. In DNA, the CDR3 is TGCGCCAGCAGCGAGGGACAGGGGGCCGACTATGGCTACACCTTC.

There are a few counts of this clone. The chain has TRBV7-8 and TRBJ1-2; 8 nucleotides agree with TRBD1. The CDR3 runs 16 residues. The germline CDR1 and CDR2 sequences are SGHVS and FQNEAQ. Trimming cost V 1 base and J 8 bases; bases outside gene matches: 12. This chain's CDR3 is CASSLVRAGGTGGYTF. In nucleotides, the CDR3 is TGTGCCAGCAGCTTAGTTAGGGCAGGGGGCACGGGCGGCTACACCTTC.

The chain links TRBV19 to TRBJ1-5; 9 positions match TRBD1. This CDR3 has 15 residues. J lost 7 bases, V lost 4 bases, and 8 bases had no gene match. CDR1 and CDR2 from the germline V gene are LNHDA and SQIVND (reference sequence). CDR3 sequence: CASSTSGTGLQPQHF. The CDR3 bases are TGTGCCAGTAGTACCTCCGGGACAGGGTTACAGCCCCAGCATTTT. Looking up the rest from reference TRBV19 and TRBJ1-5 gives the full variable domain: DGGITQSPKYLFRKEGQNVTLSCEQNLNHDAMYWYRQDPGQGLRLIYYSQIVNDFQKGDIAEGYSVSREKKESFPLTVTSAQKNPTAFYLCASSTSGTGLQPQHFGDGTRLSIL.

This clone has more than one count but fewer than ten. The chain has TRBV18 and TRBJ2-3, with D possibly TRBD2 on 6 matching bases. Trimming took 4 bases from V and 1 from J, leaving 6 bases between them. This CDR3 spans 13 amino acids. Germline lookup yields CDR1 KGHSH and CDR2 LQKENI. CDR3 in DNA: TGTGCCAGCTCACGGGGGGGCACAGATACGCAGTATTTT. Translated: CASSRGGTDTQYF.

Comments on this clone: A much larger clone lies a single base off, so this may be a read error. The gene calls are TRBV7-6 and TRBJ1-1; 7 bases agree with TRBD1. The germline V gene encodes CDR1 SGHVS and CDR2 FNYEAQ. This CDR3 has 14 amino acids. The V segment lost 1 base and the J segment 1 base; nucleotides outside the gene matches: 0. This CDR3 reads CASSLDRGNTEAFF. The CDR3 region has the DNA TGTGCCAGCAGCTTAGACAGGGGGAACACTGAAGCTTTCTTT. Complete variable domain (other parts from reference TRBV7-6 and TRBJ1-1): GAGVSQSPRYKVTKRGQDVALRCDPISGHVSLYWYRQALGQGPEFLTYFNYEAQQDKSGLPNDRFSAERPEGSISTLTIQRTEQRDSAMYRCASSLDRGNTEAFFGQGTRLTVV.

The rearrangement joins TRBV28 to TRBJ1-5; TRBD1 matches at 8 bases. The CDR3 length is 16 residues. Trimming took 5 bases from V and 3 from J; bases not matched to a gene: 9. CDR1 and CDR2 (germline): MDHEN, SYDVKM. This CDR3 reads CASSHLTGAPNQPQHF. Written as DNA, the CDR3 is TGTGCCAGCAGTCACCTGACAGGGGCGCCCAATCAGCCCCAGCATTTT. Looking up the rest from reference TRBV28 and TRBJ1-5 gives the full variable domain: DVKVTQSSRYLVKRTGEKVFLECVQDMDHENMFWYRQDPGLGLRLIYFSYDVKMKEKGDIPEGYSVSREKKERFSLILESASTNQTSMYLCASSHLTGAPNQPQHFGDGTRLSIL.

This rearrangement joins TRBV10-3 to TRBJ2-3; a possible D gene is TRBD2 (6 bases). This CDR3 comprises 15 residues. Germline V lookup: CDR1 ENHRY, CDR2 SYGVKD. The V end lost 5 bases, the J end lost 4 bases, and 16 bases lay between the germline ends. CDR3 sequence reads: CAISWGGADSDTQYF. CDR3 DNA sequence: TGTGCCATCAGTTGGGGAGGTGCGGATTCAGATACGCAGTATTTT.

This chain joins TRBV9 and TRBJ2-3, with TRBD1 identical over 9 bases. From germline, CDR1 is SGDLS and CDR2 YYNGEE. The CDR3 spans 16 residues. J was trimmed by 2 bases and V by 3 bases; bases with no gene match: 7. The CDR3 sequence is CASSADGTGHTDTQYF. CDR3 DNA: TGTGCCAGCAGCGCGGACGGGACAGGGCACACAGATACGCAGTATTTT.

Here the CDR3 DNA reads TGTGCCAGCAGTTACTGGGGGCAGGGAAGCGAGCAGTACTTC. Protein product: CASSYWGQGSEQYF. This chain uses TRBV6-6 with TRBJ2-7; D may be TRBD1 (6 bases). This CDR3 contains 14 residues. V shed 1 base and J shed 6 bases, with 13 bases lying between them. Looked up from germline, CDR1 is MNHNY and CDR2 is SVGAGI (reference sequence).

The rearrangement links TRBV11-2 to TRBJ1-4, with D possibly being TRBD1 (6 bases). Deletions cut 5 bases from V and 5 bases from J, with 21 bases between. The V gene's germline CDR1 is SGHAT and CDR2 FQNNGV. The CDR3 consists of 17 residues. The CDR3 loop reads CASSARASGTPNEKLFF. The CDR3 nucleotides are TGTGCCAGCAGCGCACGCGCGTCGGGGACACCGAATGAAAAACTGTTTTTT.

This chain links TRBV19 with TRBJ1-5; 9 positions match TRBD1. The CDR3 extends over 14 amino acids. The ends lost 5 bases at V and 3 bases at J; junction bases unmatched: 2. Germline CDR1 LNHDA, CDR2 SQIVND (reference sequence). In nucleotides, the CDR3 is TGTGCCAGTAGTGGACAGGGGACCAATCAGCCCCAGCATTTT. It yields the protein CASSGQGTNQPQHF.

This sequence joins TRBV7-9 and TRBJ2-2; 11 nucleotides align to TRBD1. The J segment lost 1 base and the V segment lost 5 bases, leaving 3 bases of the junction unmatched. The CDR3 covers 16 residues. Germline values: CDR1 SEHNR, CDR2 FQNEAQ (reference sequence). Written as DNA, the CDR3 is TGTGCCAGCAGCCAGGGGACAGGGGGGAACACCGGGGAGCTGTTTTTT. Translation gives CASSQGTGGNTGELFF. The full variable domain, in which reference TRBV7-9 and TRBJ2-2 provide the parts outside the CDR3, is DTGVSQNPRHKITKRGQNVTFRCDPISEHNRLYWYRQTLGQGPEFLTYFQNEAQLEKSRLLSDRFSAERPKGSFSTLEIQRTEQGDSAMYLCASSQGTGGNTGELFFGEGSRLTVL.

The rearrangement links TRBV21-1 to TRBJ1-2. TRBV21-1 is shown as a pseudogene. The CDR3 runs to 15 residues. This chain's CDR3 is CAIPPREIGSYGYTF. The DNA of the CDR3 is TGTGCCATTCCACCGAGGGAGATAGGGAGCTATGGCTACACCTTC.

The chain links TRBV15 to TRBJ1-4, with no clear D. The germline CDR1 and CDR2 sequences are LNHNV and YYDKDF (reference sequence). V shed 1 base and J shed 8 bases, with 14 bases lying between them. The CDR3 loop spans 15 amino acids. In nucleotides, the CDR3 is TGTGCCACCAGCAGAGCAACCTCAACCGCGGAAAAACTGTTTTTT. It yields the protein CATSRATSTAEKLFF.

In this sample, this clone turned up a few times. This chain links TRBV21-1 with TRBJ2-7; the table's TRBD1 call for D was not verified on the DNA. TRBV21-1 is termed a pseudogene. This CDR3 has 16 residues. CDR3 DNA: TGTGCCAGCAGCGAACGGCCAGGGTTTGGGGACTACGAGCAGTACTTC. As protein: CASSERPGFGDYEQYF.

CDR3 protein: CASSFLSALGSISYNEQFF. CDR3 nucleotide sequence: TGTGCCAGCAGTTTCTTGTCAGCGCTCGGGAGTATCTCCTACAATGAGCAGTTCTTC. The chain carries TRBV28 and TRBJ2-1; weak D call: TRBD2 (6 bases). The germline gives CDR1 MDHEN, CDR2 SYDVKM. The CDR3 contains 19 residues. V was trimmed by 3 bases and J by 0 bases, leaving 21 bases between them.

The rearrangement links TRBV19 to TRBJ1-5; no clear D. The germline V gene encodes CDR1 LNHDA and CDR2 SQIVND (reference sequence). V lost 3 bases to trimming and J lost 5 bases, with 8 bases between them. CDR3 length: 13 amino acids. The CDR3 sequence is CASSIERYQPQHF. For the CDR3, the DNA is TGTGCCAGTAGTATTGAGCGTTATCAGCCCCAGCATTTT.

The chain carries TRBV6-5 and TRBJ2-2; 10 bases match TRBD2. CDR1 and CDR2 from the germline V gene are MNHEY and SVGAGI. This CDR3 is 16 amino acids long. Trimming cost V 1 base and J 3 bases; bases outside gene matches: 2. CDR3 sequence (DNA): TGTGCCAGCAGTTACTGGACTAGCGGCGACACCGGGGAGCTGTTTTTT. Its protein is CASSYWTSGDTGELFF.

The chain links TRBV7-2 to TRBJ2-7, with 9 bases matching TRBD1. Germline loops: CDR1 SGHTA, CDR2 FQGNSA. There are 15 residues in the CDR3. J was trimmed by 3 bases and V by 5 bases; bases with no gene match: 8. The CDR3: CASSISGQGSYEQYF. The CDR3 region has the DNA TGTGCCAGCAGCATATCGGGACAGGGAAGCTACGAGCAGTACTTC.

The chain carries TRBV4-3 and TRBJ2-7; tentative D call: TRBD1 (6 bases). Germline V lookup: CDR1 LGHNA, CDR2 YSLEER. CDR3 length: 13 residues. V shed 2 bases and J shed 11 bases, with 16 bases lying between them. CDR3: CASSQSQGTVKYF. CDR3 in DNA: TGCGCCAGCAGCCAATCTCAGGGGACGGTTAAGTACTTC.

The gene calls are TRBV12-3 or TRBV12-4 and TRBJ1-1; D remains unclear. The V gene lost 6 bases and the J gene lost 1 base, with 9 bases spanning the gap. The CDR3 extends over 13 amino acids. CDR3 sequence: CASRPQKNTEAFF. The CDR3 DNA is TGTGCCAGCAGGCCCCAGAAGAACACTGAAGCTTTCTTT.

CDR3: CASLLDTPNYGYTF. For the CDR3, the DNA is TGTGCCAGCCTACTGGACACACCTAACTATGGCTACACCTTC. The chain is built from TRBV6-6 and TRBJ1-2; possible D gene TRBD1, 5 bases. CDR1 and CDR2 (germline): MNHNY, SVGAGI (reference sequence). This CDR3 is 14 amino acids long. The V end was cut by 8 bases, the J end by 0 bases, with 13 bases between.

CDR3 nucleotides: TGTGCCAGCAGTTTGCAGGGGGCCAGTCAGCCCCAGCATTTT. The encoded protein is CASSLQGASQPQHF. The rearrangement joins TRBV28 to TRBJ1-5, with TRBD1 identical over 8 bases. The CDR3 covers 14 residues. Per the germline V gene, CDR1 is MDHEN and CDR2 is SYDVKM. With 3 bases clipped from V and 6 bases from J, the junction kept 4 bases outside the gene matches.

V and J are TRBV7-8 and TRBJ1-5; D unclear. This CDR3 has 12 amino acids. Germline V gives CDR1 SGHVS, CDR2 FQNEAQ. Trimming shortened V by 1 base and J by 10 bases, and 8 bases separated the two germline ends. The CDR3 DNA follows: TGTGCCAGCAGCTTAGGGCGGAAACCCCAGCATTTT. This translates into CASSLGRKPQHF.

This clone was seen a handful of times. The CDR3 DNA sequence: TGTGCCAGCAGCCCCGATGGGGACAGGGATTCGAACACTGAAGCTTTCTTT. Protein sequence: CASSPDGDRDSNTEAFF. The rearrangement links TRBV7-3 to TRBJ1-1, with 9 bases that match TRBD1. Germline V gene lookup returns CDR1 SGHTA and CDR2 FQGTGA. The CDR3 is made up of 17 amino acids. The V gene end was trimmed by 5 bases and the J gene end by 1 base; junction bases not matched to a gene: 11.

The chain employs TRBV6-5 and TRBJ2-1; 12 nucleotides line up with TRBD2. The CDR3 extends over 16 amino acids. Germline assignment: CDR1 MNHEY and CDR2 SVGAGI. Trimming took 2 bases from V and 6 from J; bases not matched to a gene: 5. CDR3 in amino acids: CASSYAGLAGRNEQFF. CDR3 DNA: TGTGCCAGCAGTTACGCAGGACTAGCGGGGCGCAATGAGCAGTTCTTC.

J is TRBJ2-5 and V is TRBV5-1; TRBD1 aligns across 10 bases. CDR1 is SGHRS and CDR2 is YFSETQ in the germline V gene. Trimming took 7 bases from V and 7 from J; bases not matched to a gene: 10. CDR3 length: 14 amino acids. The CDR3 region is CASRQGQGIGTQYF. The CDR3 DNA is TGCGCCAGCCGACAGGGACAGGGGATTGGGACCCAGTACTTC. Combining the CDR3 with reference TRBV5-1 and TRBJ2-5 gives the whole variable domain KAGVTQTPRYLIKTRGQQVTLSCSPISGHRSVSWYQQTPGQGLQFLFEYFSETQRNKGNFPGRFSGRQFSNSRSEMNVSTLELGDSALYLCASRQGQGIGTQYFGPGTRLLVL.

This chain joins TRBV19 and TRBJ1-2; TRBD1 matches 10 bases. The length of the CDR3 is 15 residues. Losses at the gene ends were 5 bases for V and 3 bases for J; bases not matched to a gene: 6. The germline V gene encodes CDR1 LNHDA and CDR2 SQIVND (reference sequence). CDR3 sequence: CASSPGTGVYYGYTF. The CDR3, as DNA: TGTGCCAGTAGTCCCGGGACAGGGGTCTACTATGGCTACACCTTC.

V usage is TRBV5-1 and J usage is TRBJ2-1; a weak D match, TRBD2 (7 bases). Looked up from germline, CDR1 is SGHRS and CDR2 is YFSETQ. V was clipped by 0 bases and J by 4 bases, with 17 bases between them. This CDR3 comprises 17 residues. CDR3 amino acids: CASSLVFRGGSYNEQFF. The CDR3 coding sequence is TGCGCCAGCAGCTTGGTTTTTAGGGGGGGTTCGTACAATGAGCAGTTCTTC.

The CDR3 region is CASSQGAAQSGYTF. The CDR3 DNA sequence: TGTGCCAGTAGTCAGGGGGCGGCTCAAAGTGGCTACACCTTC. The V gene is TRBV19, the J gene TRBJ1-2; 8 bases are a match to TRBD1. CDR3 size: 14 residues. Germline V gene data show CDR1 as LNHDA and CDR2 as SQIVND (reference sequence). After removal of 5 bases from V and 7 bases from J, the junction contained 9 bases not matched to a gene.

This clone was seen a handful of times. The chain has TRBV6-6 and TRBJ2-1; 7 nucleotides agree with TRBD1. Germline CDR1 MNHNY, CDR2 SVGAGI (reference sequence). This CDR3 is built from 17 residues. Germline trimming cut 5 bases from V and 0 bases from J; bases unmatched to any gene: 10. CDR3 protein: CASSPGTATRSYNEQFF. CDR3 DNA sequence: TGTGCCAGCAGTCCCGGGACAGCCACCCGCTCCTACAATGAGCAGTTCTTC.

Note on this clone: The identical CDR3 is also encoded by other nucleotide sequences in the sample. The gene calls are TRBV6-5 and TRBJ1-1, with TRBD1 matching over 7 bases. Germline V gene lookup returns CDR1 MNHEY and CDR2 SVGAGI. With V trimmed by 8 bases and J by 0 bases, 9 bases remained unmatched. The CDR3 is 15 residues long. The CDR3 DNA is TGTGCCAGCTCTCCGGGGACAGCGATGAACACTGAAGCTTTCTTT. Translated: CASSPGTAMNTEAFF.